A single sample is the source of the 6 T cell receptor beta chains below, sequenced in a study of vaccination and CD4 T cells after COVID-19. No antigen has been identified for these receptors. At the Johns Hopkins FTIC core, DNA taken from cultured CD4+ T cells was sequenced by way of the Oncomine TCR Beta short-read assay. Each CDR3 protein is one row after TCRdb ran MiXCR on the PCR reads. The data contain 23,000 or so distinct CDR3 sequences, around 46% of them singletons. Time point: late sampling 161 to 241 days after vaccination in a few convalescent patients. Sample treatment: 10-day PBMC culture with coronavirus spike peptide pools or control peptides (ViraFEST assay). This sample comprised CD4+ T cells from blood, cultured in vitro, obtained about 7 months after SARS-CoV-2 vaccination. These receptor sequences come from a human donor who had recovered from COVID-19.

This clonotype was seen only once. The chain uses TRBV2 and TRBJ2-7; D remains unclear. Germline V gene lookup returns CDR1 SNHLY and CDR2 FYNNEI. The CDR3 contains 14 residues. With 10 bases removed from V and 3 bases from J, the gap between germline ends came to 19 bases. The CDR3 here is CATRKELTGYEQYF. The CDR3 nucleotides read TGTGCCACCCGGAAGGAGCTGACTGGCTACGAGCAGTACTTC. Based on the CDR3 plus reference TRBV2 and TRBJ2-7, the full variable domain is EPEVTQTPSHQVTQMGQEVILRCVPISNHLYFYWYRQILGQKVEFLVSFYNNEISEKSEIFDDQFSVERPDGSNFTLKIRSTKLEDSAMYFCATRKELTGYEQYFGPGTRLTVT.

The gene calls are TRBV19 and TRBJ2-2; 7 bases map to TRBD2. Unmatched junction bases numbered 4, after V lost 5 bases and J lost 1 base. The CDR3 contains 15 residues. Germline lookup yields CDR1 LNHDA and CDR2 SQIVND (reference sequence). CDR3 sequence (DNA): TGTGCCAGTAGTCCCCGGGGGGTGAACACCGGGGAGCTGTTTTTT. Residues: CASSPRGVNTGELFF.

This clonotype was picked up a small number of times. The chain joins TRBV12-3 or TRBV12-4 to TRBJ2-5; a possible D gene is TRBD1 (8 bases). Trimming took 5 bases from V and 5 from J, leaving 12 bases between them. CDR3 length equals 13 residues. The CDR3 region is CASSPQGGETQYF. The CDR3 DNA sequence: TGTGCCAGCAGTCCACAGGGGGGGGAGACCCAGTACTTC.

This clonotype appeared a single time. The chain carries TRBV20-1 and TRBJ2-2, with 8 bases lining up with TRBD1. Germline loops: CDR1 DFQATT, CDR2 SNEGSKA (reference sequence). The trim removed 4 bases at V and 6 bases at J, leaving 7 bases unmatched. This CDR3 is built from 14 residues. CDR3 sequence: CSATTMTGAGELFF. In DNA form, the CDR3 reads TGCAGTGCTACCACAATGACAGGGGCCGGGGAGCTGTTTTTT.

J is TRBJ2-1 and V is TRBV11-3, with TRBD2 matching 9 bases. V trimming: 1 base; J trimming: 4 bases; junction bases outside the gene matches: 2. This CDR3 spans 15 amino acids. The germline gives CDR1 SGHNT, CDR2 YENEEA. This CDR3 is CASSLASGEYNEQFF. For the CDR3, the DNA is TGTGCCAGCAGCTTAGCTAGCGGGGAGTACAATGAGCAGTTCTTC.

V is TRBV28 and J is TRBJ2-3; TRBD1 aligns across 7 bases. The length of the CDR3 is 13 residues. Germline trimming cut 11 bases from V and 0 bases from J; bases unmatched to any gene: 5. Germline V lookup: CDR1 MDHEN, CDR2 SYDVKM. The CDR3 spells CACWDRSTDTQYF. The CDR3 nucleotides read TGTGCCTGCTGGGACAGAAGCACAGATACGCAGTATTTT.